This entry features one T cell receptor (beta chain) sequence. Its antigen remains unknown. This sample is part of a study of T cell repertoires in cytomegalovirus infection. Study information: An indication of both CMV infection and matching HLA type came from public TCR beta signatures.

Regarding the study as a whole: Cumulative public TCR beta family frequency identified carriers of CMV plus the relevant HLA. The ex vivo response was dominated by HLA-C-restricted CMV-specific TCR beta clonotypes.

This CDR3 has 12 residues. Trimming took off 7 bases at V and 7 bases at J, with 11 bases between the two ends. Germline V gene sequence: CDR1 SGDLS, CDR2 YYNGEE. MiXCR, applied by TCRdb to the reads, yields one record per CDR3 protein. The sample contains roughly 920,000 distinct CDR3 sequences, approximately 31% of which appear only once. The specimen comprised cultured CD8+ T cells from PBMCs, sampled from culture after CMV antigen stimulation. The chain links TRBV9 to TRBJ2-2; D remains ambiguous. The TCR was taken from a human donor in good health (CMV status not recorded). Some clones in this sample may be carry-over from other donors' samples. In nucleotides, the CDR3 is TGTGCCAGCGCTCTCAGAGTCGGGGAGCTGTTTTTT. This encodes CASALRVGELFF.